Listed below are T cell receptor beta chains from one sample, sequenced in a study of OX40 agonist ivuxolimab in advanced cancers. The assay was immunoSEQ multiplex PCR, and TCRdb's table has in-frame clones only and misses some. The sample consists of tens of thousands of clones, 83% of them appearing once. This specimen consisted of CD4+ or CD8+ T cells sorted from blood, obtained in a trial of the OX40 agonist ivuxolimab. The receptors were sampled from an adult with an advanced solid tumor such as melanoma, head and neck, liver or kidney cancer. CDR3s include the opening cysteine and the closing phenylalanine or tryptophan. D genes are given only for firm matches. Not every row has a clone size; where given, it reads once, few, many or a size class.

length | size | J | V | D | CDR3 | DNA
12 | . | TRBJ1-1 | TRBV5-1 | TRBD1 | CASSWDRGEAFF | TGCGCCAGCAGCTGGGACAGGGGCGAAGCTTTCTTT
13 | . | TRBJ1-1 | TRBV18 | . | CASSQGGNTEAFF | TGTGCCAGCTCACAGGGGGGGAACACTGAAGCTTTCTTT
13 | . | TRBJ2-7 | TRBV28 | . | CASSLGDRKWQYF | TGTGCCAGCAGTTTAGGGGACCGTAAATGGCAGTACTTC
15 | . | TRBJ2-5 | TRBV5-6 | . | CASSLVQGPQETQYF | TGTGCCAGCAGCTTGGTCCAGGGGCCGCAAGAGACCCAGTACTTC
15 | . | TRBJ2-1 | TRBV5-1 | TRBD2 | CASSGSGTPYNEQFF | TGCGCCAGCAGTGGCAGCGGGACCCCCTACAATGAGCAGTTCTTC
15 | . | TRBJ2-7 | TRBV6-6 | TRBD1 | CASTAWTGDLSEQYF | TGTGCCAGCACCGCCTGGACAGGGGATCTCTCCGAGCAGTACTTC
18 | . | TRBJ1-3 | TRBV30 | TRBD1 | CAWSGALGQGHSGNTIYF | TGTGCCTGGAGCGGCGCCCTGGGACAGGGACACTCTGGAAACACCATATATTTT
10 | . | TRBJ2-3 | TRBV30 | . | CAWSRDTQYF | TGTGCCTGGAGTAGAGATACGCAGTATTTT
14 | . | TRBJ2-6 | TRBV6-1 | . | CASTPAIGANVLTF | TGTGCCAGCACCCCAGCCATTGGGGCCAACGTCCTGACTTTC
16 | . | TRBJ2-5 | TRBV28 | TRBD1 | CASSVPGQGTGETQYF | TGTGCCAGCAGCGTCCCGGGACAGGGAACGGGGGAGACCCAGTACTTC
13 | . | TRBJ1-3 | TRBV18 | . | CASSPGRGNTIYF | TGTGCCAGCTCACCGGGACGGGGAAACACCATATATTTT
15 | . | TRBJ2-2 | TRBV19 | TRBD1 | CASKGDREIAGELFF | TGTGCCAGTAAGGGAGACAGGGAGATAGCCGGGGAGCTGTTTTTT
16 | . | TRBJ2-1 | TRBV6-1 | TRBD2 | CASSANVASGSNEQFF | TGTGCCAGCAGTGCGAATGTGGCTAGCGGGAGCAATGAGCAGTTCTTC
19 | few | TRBJ2-5 | TRBV5-1 | TRBD2 | CASSLDWGLAGGPGGTQYF | TGCGCCAGCAGCTTGGACTGGGGACTAGCGGGAGGGCCCGGGGGGACCCAGTACTTC
16 | . | TRBJ2-3 | TRBV27 | . | CASRQGPRVSTDTQYF | TGTGCCAGCAGGCAAGGGCCCAGGGTTAGTACAGATACGCAGTATTTT
15 | . | TRBJ1-2 | TRBV7-8 | . | CASSLVGAGAGGYTF | TGTGCCAGCAGCTTAGTGGGGGCAGGGGCAGGTGGCTACACCTTC
15 | . | TRBJ1-1 | TRBV5-5 | . | CASSSGGRGNTEAFF | TGTGCCAGCAGTAGTGGAGGCAGGGGGAACACTGAAGCTTTCTTT
14 | . | TRBJ1-3 | TRBV28 | . | CASSPTMGGNTIYF | TGTGCCAGCAGCCCAACGATGGGGGGAAACACCATATATTTT
14 | . | TRBJ2-7 | TRBV18 | . | CASSSTGHPYEQYF | TGTGCCAGCTCAAGCACGGGACACCCCTACGAGCAGTACTTC
14 | . | TRBJ2-3 | TRBV30 | TRBD2 | CAWSPGRVVDTQYF | TGTGCCTGGAGTCCGGGGAGGGTCGTGGATACGCAGTATTTT
17 | once | TRBJ2-7 | TRBV7-2 | TRBD2 | CASSLESSGSRAYEQYF | TGTGCCAGCAGCTTAGAGTCTAGCGGGAGTAGAGCCTACGAGCAGTACTTC
11 | . | TRBJ2-5 | TRBV20-1 | . | CSARGTSKEYF | TGCAGTGCTAGGGGCACTAGCAAGGAGTACTTC
14 | . | TRBJ1-4 | TRBV7-2 | . | CASSLDSALGELFF | TGTGCCAGCAGCTTAGATTCGGCTTTAGGTGAACTGTTTTTT
16 | once | TRBJ1-3 | TRBV12-5 | . | CASGLVRTRSGNTIYF | TGTGCTAGTGGTTTGGTAAGGACCCGCTCTGGAAACACCATATATTTT
15 | . | TRBJ2-7 | TRBV6-5 | . | CASSPRAGGSYEQYF | TGTGCCAGCAGTCCCCGCGCGGGCGGCTCCTACGAGCAGTACTTC
13 | . | TRBJ2-2 | TRBV6-4 | TRBD2 | CASSEREAGELFF | TGTGCCAGCAGTGAGCGGGAGGCCGGGGAGCTGTTTTTT
15 | . | TRBJ1-2 | TRBV19 | . | CASSIWTPKVYGYTF | TGTGCCAGTAGTATTTGGACACCTAAAGTCTATGGCTACACCTTC
13 | . | TRBJ2-1 | TRBV5-4 | . | CASSLNPRGEQFF | TGTGCCAGCAGCCTTAACCCTCGGGGTGAGCAGTTCTTC
14 | . | TRBJ2-1 | TRBV27 | TRBD2 | CASSPRTSLNEQFF | TGTGCCAGCAGTCCAAGGACTAGCTTAAATGAGCAGTTCTTC
18 | once | TRBJ2-1 | TRBV18 | TRBD2 | CASSPPTSGPKWSPEQFF | TGTGCCAGCTCACCACCTACTAGCGGGCCCAAATGGAGTCCTGAGCAGTTCTTC
12 | . | TRBJ1-1 | TRBV19 | . | CASLGWNTEAFF | TGTGCCAGTTTGGGGTGGAACACTGAAGCTTTCTTT
11 | . | TRBJ2-1 | TRBV27 | . | CASSSSNEQFF | TGTGCCAGCAGTTCGAGCAATGAGCAGTTCTTC